This record looks at one T cell receptor beta chain sequence and its context. Germline CDR1 reads SGDLS; CDR2 reads YYNGEE. CDR3 size: 16 residues. Trimming took 4 bases from V and 8 from J, leaving 22 bases between them. This specimen comes from a study of blood T cell repertoires in COVID-19. Overall study: From the United States, Italy and Spain came samples of acute and convalescent COVID-19. T cells, B-cell-depleted T cells, or PBMCs supplied cDNA or gDNA.

Method: immunoSEQ multiplex PCR; TCRdb's copy keeps in-frame clones and lacks some. The table has roughly 480,000 clones, 75% to 90% seen once; the top ten hold around 0.9%. The Seattle patients, enrolled during active infection, were followed longitudinally. This receptor was identified in a man younger than 35 with COVID-19, enrolled during active disease. J is TRBJ2-1 and V is TRBV9; D is perhaps TRBD2 (6 bases). The specimen was peripheral blood. CDR3 in DNA: TGTGCCAGCAGCCTGGGGACTCCAATTTGGGGAGATGAGCAGTTCTTC. Its translation: CASSLGTPIWGDEQFF.